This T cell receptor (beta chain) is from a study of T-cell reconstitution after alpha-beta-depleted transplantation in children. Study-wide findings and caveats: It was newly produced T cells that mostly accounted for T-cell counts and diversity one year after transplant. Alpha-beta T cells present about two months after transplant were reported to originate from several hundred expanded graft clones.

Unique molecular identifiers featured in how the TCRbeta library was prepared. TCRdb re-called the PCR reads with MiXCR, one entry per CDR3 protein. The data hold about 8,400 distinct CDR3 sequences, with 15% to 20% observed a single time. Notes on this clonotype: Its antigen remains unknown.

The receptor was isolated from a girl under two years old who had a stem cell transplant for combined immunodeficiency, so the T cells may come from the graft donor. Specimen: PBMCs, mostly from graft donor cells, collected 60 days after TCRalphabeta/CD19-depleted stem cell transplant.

The CDR3 reads CASSQAGGADTQYF. The CDR3 coding sequence is TGTGCCAGCAGTCAGGCAGGGGGCGCAGATACGCAGTATTTT. The chain uses TRBV28 and TRBJ2-3, with 8 bases lining up with TRBD1. The CDR3 loop spans 14 amino acids. Germline V CDR1 and CDR2: MDHEN, SYDVKM. The ends lost 5 bases at V and 4 bases at J; junction bases unmatched: 5.